Listed here are 24 T cell receptor beta chains from one sample, sequenced in a study of blood T cell repertoires in COVID-19. The data were produced by immunoSEQ multiplex PCR, yet TCRdb's version contains in-frame clones alone and is incomplete. The sample includes approximately 530,000 clones, 85% to 90% of them seen just once. Specimen: peripheral blood. The receptors were gathered from a woman in her forties or fifties with COVID-19, enrolled during active disease.

This chain uses TRBV19 with TRBJ1-4; D unresolved. The CDR3 runs 13 residues. The germline V and J ends were trimmed by 6 bases and 0 bases, with 5 bases remaining between them. Germline V gives CDR1 LNHDA, CDR2 SQIVND (reference sequence). CDR3 in amino acids: CASSTATNEKLFF. In nucleotides, the CDR3 is TGTGCCAGTAGCACTGCAACTAATGAAAAACTGTTTTTT. The whole variable domain, remainder taken from reference TRBV19 and TRBJ1-4, is DGGITQSPKYLFRKEGQNVTLSCEQNLNHDAMYWYRQDPGQGLRLIYYSQIVNDFQKGDIAEGYSVSREKKESFPLTVTSAQKNPTAFYLCASSTATNEKLFFGSGTQLSVL.

This clone has just one count. This rearrangement joins TRBV6-5 to TRBJ1-1; 9 nucleotides line up with TRBD1. The CDR3 runs to 15 residues. V shed 7 bases, J shed 4 bases, and the junction held 10 bases outside the gene matches. Per germline, CDR1 MNHEY and CDR2 SVGAGI. The CDR3 protein is CASKKNRGLGTEAFF. The CDR3 DNA reads as TGTGCCAGCAAAAAAAACAGGGGGCTCGGCACTGAAGCTTTCTTT.

The V gene is TRBV9, the J gene TRBJ2-1; 8 bases agree with TRBD1. The CDR3 has 17 amino acids. CDR1 SGDLS and CDR2 YYNGEE come from the germline V gene. The trim removed 4 bases at V and 6 bases at J, leaving 15 bases unmatched. CDR3: CASSFSPNRGTGNEQFF. CDR3 bases: TGTGCCAGCAGCTTCTCCCCCAACAGGGGGACTGGCAATGAGCAGTTCTTC. Drawing the rest from reference TRBV9 and TRBJ2-1, the complete variable domain is DSGVTQTPKHLITATGQRVTLRCSPRSGDLSVYWYQQSLDQGLQFLIQYYNGEERAKGNILERFSAQQFPDLHSELNLSSLELGDSALYFCASSFSPNRGTGNEQFFGPGTRLTVL.

This chain links TRBV9 with TRBJ2-1, with 7 bases matching TRBD1. Germline V lookup: CDR1 SGDLS, CDR2 YYNGEE. The CDR3 loop spans 15 amino acids. J gave up 3 bases and V 3 bases, and 6 bases lay outside the gene matches. The CDR3 loop reads CASSGRDRLYNEQFF. In DNA form, the CDR3 reads TGTGCCAGCAGCGGCCGGGACAGACTCTACAATGAGCAGTTCTTC.

The chain recombines TRBV7-6 with TRBJ2-3, with a tentative D call TRBD2 (5 bases). The V end was cut by 0 bases, the J end by 1 base, with 8 bases between. The CDR3 has 15 residues. The germline gives CDR1 SGHVS, CDR2 FNYEAQ. DNA of the CDR3: TGTGCCAGCAGCTTAGCCCGGACTGGCACAGATACGCAGTATTTT. Amino acids: CASSLARTGTDTQYF.

This sequence joins TRBV7-9 and TRBJ1-5; D not resolved. The V gene lost 5 bases and the J gene lost 4 bases, with 6 bases spanning the gap. The CDR3 has 12 residues. CDR1 is SEHNR and CDR2 is FQNEAQ in the germline V gene (reference sequence). CDR3 sequence reads: CASSPINQPQHF. CDR3 DNA sequence: TGTGCCAGCAGCCCTATAAATCAGCCCCAGCATTTT.

The chain employs TRBV7-8 and TRBJ2-2, with TRBD2 as a possible D gene (6 bases). Germline V gene lookup returns CDR1 SGHVS and CDR2 FQNEAQ. V was trimmed by 4 bases and J by 7 bases, leaving 19 bases between them. The CDR3 is 16 amino acids. CDR3 DNA sequence: TGTGCCAGCAGCTCGCTCGGAGGCGGGGTCGACGGGGAGCTGTTTTTT. It translates to CASSSLGGGVDGELFF.

The rearrangement links TRBV4-1 to TRBJ1-1; a possible D gene is TRBD1 (6 bases). Looked up from germline, CDR1 is MGHRA and CDR2 is YSYEKL. The V gene lost 0 bases and the J gene lost 5 bases, with 13 bases spanning the gap. The CDR3 is 15 amino acids. DNA for the CDR3: TGCGCCAGCAGCCAAGAGAGGTTAGGGGGAACTGAAGCTTTCTTT. This gives the protein CASSQERLGGTEAFF.

The genes are TRBV30 and TRBJ1-4; TRBD1 matches 10 bases. The CDR3 totals 15 residues. Germline-derived CDR1 and CDR2 are GTSNPN and SVGIG (reference sequence). The junction had 11 bases not matched to a gene; V was cut back by 5 bases and J by 8 bases. The CDR3 region has the DNA TGTGCCTGGGCTAAGGGGACAGGGGCTCGGGAAAAACTGTTTTTT. As protein: CAWAKGTGAREKLFF.

The J gene is TRBJ1-6, the V gene TRBV5-6, with D possibly matching TRBD1 (5 bases). V shed 6 bases and J shed 10 bases, with 17 bases lying between them. CDR3 length equals 14 residues. Per the germline V gene, CDR1 is SGHDT and CDR2 is YYEEEE. CDR3 residues: CASTREQGRSPLHF. CDR3 nucleotide sequence: TGTGCCAGCACCAGAGAGCAGGGCCGGTCACCCCTCCACTTT.

The chain recombines TRBV7-8 with TRBJ2-2, with 7 nucleotides matching TRBD2. This CDR3 is 17 amino acids long. The V and J ends lost 4 bases and 5 bases, in that order; junction bases with no gene match: 13. Germline-derived CDR1 and CDR2 are SGHVS and FQNEAQ. For the CDR3, the DNA is TGTGCCAGCAGCTCCTCCCCTGGGGGGGGACGAACCGGGGAGCTGTTTTTT. Translated, it gives CASSSSPGGGRTGELFF.

This rearrangement joins TRBV11-2 to TRBJ1-1; D is perhaps TRBD1 (5 bases). Germline CDR1 reads SGHAT; CDR2 reads FQNNGV. Trimming took 0 bases from V and 0 from J, leaving 14 bases between them. This CDR3 has 17 amino acids. CDR3 amino acids: CASSLEIRVAMNTEAFF. As DNA, the CDR3 is TGTGCCAGCAGCTTAGAGATCAGGGTGGCAATGAACACTGAAGCTTTCTTT.

The sample holds a few counts of this clone. The chain carries TRBV5-1 and TRBJ2-2, with TRBD2 matching over 14 bases. The CDR3 consists of 15 residues. Germline V lookup: CDR1 SGHRS, CDR2 YFSETQ. Trimming removed 3 bases from V and 7 bases from J; junction bases left unmatched: 2. The CDR3 region has the DNA TGCGCCAGCAGCTCCGGACTAGCGGGGGGCGGGGAGCTGTTTTTT. Its translation is CASSSGLAGGGELFF.

The chain uses TRBV10-2 and TRBJ1-2; D is ambiguous. The ends were cut back, 10 bases at V and 4 bases at J, with 10 bases in the middle. The CDR3 runs to 11 residues. Germline V lookup: CDR1 WSHSY, CDR2 SAAADI. CDR3 loop: CAINTLYGYTF. The CDR3 region has the DNA TGCGCCATCAACACCCTCTATGGCTACACCTTC.

The rearrangement links TRBV7-9 to TRBJ1-3, with 7 bases matching TRBD1. Germline CDR1 and CDR2: SEHNR and FQNEAQ (reference sequence). The V gene end was trimmed by 8 bases and the J gene end by 4 bases; junction bases not matched to a gene: 17. This CDR3 is built from 17 residues. DNA of the CDR3: TGTGCCAGCCCCCGAAACACAGGGGAAAGGGGCGGAAACACCATATATTTT. Its protein is CASPRNTGERGGNTIYF.

V and J are TRBV5-1 and TRBJ1-2; no reliable D call. This CDR3 has 12 residues. Germline CDR1 reads SGHRS; CDR2 reads YFSETQ. Deletions cut 0 bases from V and 5 bases from J, with 5 bases between. The chain's CDR3 is CASSLEYYGYTF. DNA for the CDR3: TGCGCCAGCAGCTTGGAATATTATGGCTACACCTTC.

The chain links TRBV5-6 to TRBJ1-1; tentative D call: TRBD1 (5 bases). The CDR3 has 16 amino acids. Germline CDR1 is SGHDT and CDR2 is YYEEEE. V was pared by 4 bases and J by 0 bases, with 16 bases between. The CDR3 DNA reads as TGTGCCAGCAGCCCCCTGGGGGGGTACATGAACACTGAAGCTTTCTTT. Amino acid sequence: CASSPLGGYMNTEAFF.

The V gene is TRBV4-2, the J gene TRBJ1-2, with 10 bases fitting TRBD1. This CDR3 contains 15 residues. The germline CDR1 and CDR2 sequences are LGHNA and YNFKEQ. The ends lost 4 bases at V and 5 bases at J; junction bases unmatched: 7. CDR3 in amino acids: CASSRPGTGEYGYTF. The CDR3 DNA reads TGTGCCAGCAGCCGTCCCGGGACAGGGGAGTATGGCTACACCTTC.

The chain has TRBV9 and TRBJ2-7; D is uncertain. This CDR3 contains 16 residues. V lost 4 bases, J lost 6 bases, and 23 bases lay in between. The germline gives CDR1 SGDLS, CDR2 YYNGEE. The CDR3 sequence: CASSPRSGSAALEQYF. The CDR3 DNA is TGTGCCAGCAGCCCCCGCTCCGGGTCCGCGGCGCTCGAGCAGTACTTC.

The chain carries TRBV30 and TRBJ1-3; 7 positions agree with TRBD1. The CDR3 consists of 15 residues. Looked up from germline, CDR1 is GTSNPN and CDR2 is SVGIG (reference sequence). Trimming took 5 bases from V and 0 from J; bases not matched to a gene: 7. The CDR3 is CAWGTGVFSGNTIYF. The CDR3 DNA reads as TGTGCCTGGGGTACAGGGGTTTTCTCTGGAAACACCATATATTTT.

The V and J genes are TRBV28 and TRBJ2-1; TRBD1 matches 7 bases. Germline V CDR1 and CDR2: MDHEN, SYDVKM. Trimming took 5 bases from V and 10 from J; bases not matched to a gene: 17. This CDR3 comprises 16 residues. CDR3: CASSPDQTTGANEQFF. The CDR3 nucleotides read TGTGCCAGCAGTCCCGACCAAACTACAGGGGCGAACGAGCAGTTCTTC.

V gene TRBV6-1 combines with J gene TRBJ1-1; D ambiguous. CDR1 and CDR2 (germline): MNHNS, SASEGT. The V end lost 1 base, the J end lost 6 bases, and 9 bases lay between the germline ends. The CDR3 spans 13 residues. In DNA, the CDR3 is TGTGCCAGCAGTGAAGGGCGGAGGGCTGAAGCTTTCTTT. This gives the protein CASSEGRRAEAFF.

This chain uses TRBV28 with TRBJ1-1; no reliable D call. The CDR3 contains 13 residues. Germline CDR1 MDHEN, CDR2 SYDVKM. The V gene lost 2 bases and the J gene lost 10 bases, with 14 bases spanning the gap. Here the CDR3 DNA reads TGTGCCAGCAGTTTACTCGACAATGCTGCAGCTTTCTTT. Encoded protein: CASSLLDNAAAFF.

The V call is TRBV10-3, the J call TRBJ1-4, with TRBD1 matching 7 bases. The V segment lost 0 bases and the J segment 3 bases; nucleotides outside the gene matches: 7. The CDR3 totals 17 residues. Germline loops: CDR1 ENHRY, CDR2 SYGVKD. This CDR3 reads CAISESLMGQPNEKLFF. DNA of the CDR3: TGTGCCATCAGTGAGTCTCTAATGGGACAGCCTAATGAAAAACTGTTTTTT.